Below are 26 T cell receptor beta chains sequenced from a single sample in a study of cytomegalovirus exposure and HLA in healthy donors. The PCR made use of 60 Vbeta and 13 Jbeta primers. TCRdb keeps only in-frame clones here, not all; method: immunoSEQ multiplex PCR. The data hold approximately 55,000 clones, with 81% observed a single time. The sequenced sample consisted of PBMCs. The origin of the receptors is a boy between 10 and 17 years old in good health and CMV-seropositive.

This sequence joins TRBV6-5 and TRBJ2-7; no reliable D call. Trimming removed 8 bases at V and 0 bases at J, with 11 bases between. This CDR3 has 13 residues. Germline V gives CDR1 MNHEY, CDR2 SVGAGI. The DNA for the CDR3 is TGTGCCAGCCAAAGAGGCGGCTCCTACGAGCAGTACTTC. Residues: CASQRGGSYEQYF.

This clone appeared once. The V call is TRBV5-4, the J call TRBJ2-7; unclear D gene. V shed 1 base and J shed 4 bases, with 6 bases lying between them. This CDR3 has 12 amino acids. CDR1 and CDR2 from the germline V gene are SGHNT and YYREEE (reference sequence). CDR3: CASSLRGYEQYF. CDR3 bases: TGTGCCAGCAGCTTGCGAGGTTACGAGCAGTACTTC. Drawing the rest from reference TRBV5-4 and TRBJ2-7, the complete variable domain is ETGVTQSPTHLIKTRGQQVTLRCSSQSGHNTVSWYQQALGQGPQFIFQYYREEENGRGNFPPRFSGLQFPNYSSELNVNALELDDSALYLCASSLRGYEQYFGPGTRLTVT.

The J gene is TRBJ2-7, the V gene TRBV7-8; 7 positions match TRBD1. Losses at the gene ends were 3 bases for V and 3 bases for J; bases not matched to a gene: 5. From germline, CDR1 is SGHVS and CDR2 FQNEAQ. The CDR3 covers 14 residues. The DNA for the CDR3 is TGTGCCAGCAGCTTTAGGACAGGAATCTACGAGCAGTACTTC. Its protein product is CASSFRTGIYEQYF.

J is TRBJ2-5 and V is TRBV2; TRBD1 matches at 11 bases. In germline, CDR1 is SNHLY, CDR2 FYNNEI. CDR3 length equals 14 residues. The junction had 3 bases not matched to a gene; V was cut back by 7 bases and J by 2 bases. Here the CDR3 DNA reads TGTGCCAGCATGCGGGACAGGGGGCAAGAGACCCAGTACTTC. Translating it yields CASMRDRGQETQYF.

This rearrangement joins TRBV5-1 to TRBJ2-2, with 11 bases matching TRBD2. After removal of 4 bases from V and 5 bases from J, the junction contained 7 bases not matched to a gene. CDR1 and CDR2 from the germline V gene are SGHRS and YFSETQ. The CDR3 spans 16 residues. The CDR3 DNA is TGCGCCAGCAGCCCCTTAGCGGGGGGGGATACCGGGGAGCTGTTTTTT. It yields the protein CASSPLAGGDTGELFF.

The chain's CDR3 is CASSRGTGDTDTQYF. In nucleotides, the CDR3 is TGTGCCAGTAGTAGAGGGACAGGGGACACAGATACGCAGTATTTT. The rearrangement uses TRBV19 and TRBJ2-3; 10 nucleotides agree with TRBD1. Germline assignment: CDR1 LNHDA and CDR2 SQIVND (reference sequence). The CDR3 consists of 15 residues. The ends lost 4 bases at V and 2 bases at J; junction bases unmatched: 3.

The chain combines TRBV5-1 with TRBJ2-2; unclear D gene. V was cut by 0 bases and J by 0 bases, with 6 bases left in between. The germline CDR1 and CDR2 sequences are SGHRS and YFSETQ. The CDR3 covers 15 residues. CDR3 DNA: TGCGCCAGCAGCTTGGTAACTGCGAACACCGGGGAGCTGTTTTTT. Amino acids: CASSLVTANTGELFF.

The CDR3 loop is CASSLKVPASPEAFF. The DNA for the CDR3 is TGTGCCAGCAGCTTGAAAGTTCCCGCGAGCCCTGAAGCTTTCTTT. J is TRBJ1-1 and V is TRBV5-4; D gene uncertain. Trimming cost V 1 base and J 6 bases, with 16 bases left between them. This CDR3 region has 15 residues. Germline CDR1 reads SGHNT; CDR2 reads YYREEE (reference sequence). The full variable domain, with the rest looked up from reference TRBV5-4 and TRBJ1-1, is ETGVTQSPTHLIKTRGQQVTLRCSSQSGHNTVSWYQQALGQGPQFIFQYYREEENGRGNFPPRFSGLQFPNYSSELNVNALELDDSALYLCASSLKVPASPEAFFGQGTRLTVV.

The chain's CDR3 is CASSWGGGPDTQYF. CDR3 DNA sequence: TGTGCCAGCAGCTGGGGGGGTGGCCCAGATACGCAGTATTTT. J is TRBJ2-3 and V is TRBV11-2, with 7 bases that match TRBD2. The CDR3 contains 14 residues. In germline, CDR1 is SGHAT, CDR2 FQNNGV. V lost 4 bases, J lost 4 bases, and 5 bases stayed unmatched.

This clone was observed a handful of times. The gene calls are TRBV6-5 and TRBJ2-1; D is ambiguous. V shed 0 bases and J shed 7 bases, with 7 bases lying between them. Per the germline V gene, CDR1 is MNHEY and CDR2 is SVGAGI. The CDR3 has 13 amino acids. CDR3 residues: CASSYSSLNEQFF. The DNA for the CDR3 is TGTGCCAGCAGTTACTCGAGTCTAAATGAGCAGTTCTTC.

V is TRBV7-9 and J is TRBJ2-5; 7 nucleotides line up with TRBD2. V dropped 3 bases and J dropped 5; count of bases not matched to a gene: 12. CDR3 length: 16 amino acids. Germline lookup yields CDR1 SEHNR and CDR2 FQNEAQ (reference sequence). The CDR3 DNA reads as TGTGCCAGCAGCTTTGCCCGGTTAGCGGGCGGGGAGACCCAGTACTTC. Its translation is CASSFARLAGGETQYF.

CDR3 amino acids: CASSVGYEQYF. In nucleotides, the CDR3 is TGTGCCAGCAGTGTCGGCTACGAGCAGTACTTC. V usage is TRBV25-1 and J usage is TRBJ2-7; D is undetermined. Trimming pared 4 bases from V and 3 bases from J, leaving 4 bases between. Germline V gene sequence: CDR1 MGHDK, CDR2 SYGVNS. The CDR3 has 11 residues.

This chain uses TRBV6-6 with TRBJ1-6; the D gene is possibly TRBD1 (5 bases). V was trimmed by 6 bases and J by 5 bases, leaving 14 bases between them. This CDR3 spans 15 amino acids. Germline V CDR1 and CDR2: MNHNY, SVGAGI (reference sequence). The CDR3: CASSQSDSHNSPLHF. The DNA of the CDR3 is TGTGCCAGCAGCCAGAGCGACAGCCATAATTCACCCCTCCACTTT.

The rearrangement links TRBV11-1 to TRBJ2-1, with TRBD2 identical over 8 bases. The trim removed 8 bases at V and 7 bases at J, leaving 13 bases unmatched. Germline CDR1 reads SGHAT; CDR2 reads FQDESV (reference sequence). The CDR3 sequence is 15 residues long. The DNA of the CDR3 is TGTGCCAGCCGGGGCCCGGGGGGGCCGATGAATGAGCAGTTCTTC. Protein sequence: CASRGPGGPMNEQFF.

V is TRBV6-5 and J is TRBJ1-2; D perhaps matches TRBD1 (5 bases). The CDR3 totals 15 residues. Per the germline V gene, CDR1 is MNHEY and CDR2 is SVGAGI. The V end was cut by 0 bases, the J end by 8 bases, with 16 bases between. The CDR3 region has the DNA TGTGCCAGCAGTTACTCGATACCAGGGATGGGGGGCTACACCTTC. Its protein product is CASSYSIPGMGGYTF.

The chain links TRBV10-1 to TRBJ2-5; D possibly corresponds to TRBD2 (6 bases). This CDR3 comprises 14 residues. Trimming stripped 4 bases from V and 0 bases from J, with 9 bases between. The V gene's germline CDR1 is WNHNN and CDR2 SYGVQD (reference sequence). The CDR3 sequence is CASSASGDQETQYF. CDR3 nucleotides: TGCGCCAGCAGTGCCTCGGGGGACCAAGAGACCCAGTACTTC.

The chain joins TRBV5-4 to TRBJ2-1; D perhaps matches TRBD2 (7 bases). Looked up from germline, CDR1 is SGHNT and CDR2 is YYREEE (reference sequence). Trimming removed 1 base from V and 7 bases from J, with 18 bases in between. The CDR3 extends over 16 amino acids. The CDR3 is CASSLRAGARANEQFF. The CDR3, as DNA: TGTGCCAGCAGCTTGCGGGCGGGGGCTAGGGCGAATGAGCAGTTCTTC.

The J gene is TRBJ2-1, the V gene TRBV27; a possible D gene is TRBD2 (6 bases). CDR3 length: 17 amino acids. CDR1 and CDR2 from the germline V gene are MNHEY and SMNVEV (reference sequence). V shed 0 bases and J shed 2 bases, with 14 bases lying between them. The CDR3 loop is CASSLSSASEAYNEQFF. The CDR3 bases are TGTGCCAGCAGTTTATCCAGCGCTAGCGAGGCCTACAATGAGCAGTTCTTC.

The genes are TRBV4-1 and TRBJ2-1, with D perhaps TRBD2 (6 bases). There are 13 residues in the CDR3. The V and J ends lost 1 base and 8 bases respectively, with 9 bases between them. CDR1 is MGHRA and CDR2 is YSYEKL in the germline V gene. The CDR3 DNA is TGCGCCAGCAGCCAAGTCGGAGGGGATGAGCAGTTCTTC. It specifies CASSQVGGDEQFF.

The count of this clone is one. The gene calls are TRBV2 and TRBJ1-2; 11 nucleotides line up with TRBD1. V was pared by 10 bases and J by 6 bases, with 13 bases of the junction left unmatched. There are 15 residues in the CDR3. Germline loops: CDR1 SNHLY, CDR2 FYNNEI. The CDR3 DNA sequence: TGTGCCACCCGGGACAGGGGGTGGCCTCGGGATGGCTACACCTTC. It translates to CATRDRGWPRDGYTF.

The chain is built from TRBV13 and TRBJ2-1; 8 bases line up with TRBD2. This CDR3 is built from 15 residues. With V trimmed by 3 bases and J by 6 bases, 7 bases remained unmatched. From germline, CDR1 is PRHDT and CDR2 FYEKMQ (reference sequence). This CDR3 reads CASSFRTSRVNEQFF. CDR3 nucleotides: TGTGCCAGCAGCTTCCGGACTAGCCGAGTCAATGAGCAGTTCTTC.

V usage is TRBV6-5 and J usage is TRBJ2-7; 8 bases match TRBD2. There are 14 residues in the CDR3. The V gene end was trimmed by 2 bases and the J gene end by 4 bases; junction bases not matched to a gene: 4. Germline CDR1 reads MNHEY; CDR2 reads SVGAGI. CDR3 DNA: TGTGCCAGCAGTTACGTAAGCGGGGGTTACGAGCAGTACTTC. This codes for CASSYVSGGYEQYF.

The V and J genes are TRBV10-3 and TRBJ2-7; tentatively, D is TRBD2 (6 bases). The CDR3 covers 15 residues. Trimming took 10 bases from V and 3 from J, leaving 22 bases between them. Germline CDR1 and CDR2: ENHRY and SYGVKD. CDR3 nucleotide sequence: TGTGCCACCAATTTAGCCGCGGGGTCAATCTACGAGCAGTACTTC. Protein sequence: CATNLAAGSIYEQYF.

This clone showed up just once. The chain is built from TRBV9 and TRBJ2-2; no clear D. Per germline, CDR1 SGDLS and CDR2 YYNGEE. The CDR3 is 16 amino acids. The V end was cut by 0 bases, the J end by 0 bases, with 9 bases between. The CDR3 nucleotides read TGTGCCAGCAGCGTAGAACAGATCTCGAACACCGGGGAGCTGTTTTTT. This encodes CASSVEQISNTGELFF.

The chain employs TRBV27 and TRBJ1-4; D unclear. Germline values: CDR1 MNHEY, CDR2 SMNVEV (reference sequence). The ends were cut back, 4 bases at V and 0 bases at J, with 6 bases in the middle. This CDR3 region has 14 residues. The CDR3 sequence: CASSSRTTNEKLFF. For the CDR3, the DNA is TGTGCCAGCAGTTCCAGGACAACTAATGAAAAACTGTTTTTT.

The V and J genes are TRBV7-2 and TRBJ2-2; D is ambiguous. The CDR3 runs to 18 residues. Germline lookup yields CDR1 SGHTA and CDR2 FQGNSA. The ends were cut back, 1 base at V and 4 bases at J, with 19 bases in the middle. The CDR3 DNA reads as TGTGCCAGCAGCTTAGACCGTGGTGGTGGTAGACTCACCGGGGAGCTGTTTTTT. Protein: CASSLDRGGGRLTGELFF.